The 8 T cell receptor beta chains below were found in one sample sequenced in a study of T cells in localized non-small cell lung cancer. Here immunoSEQ multiplex PCR was the method, and the copy in TCRdb shows in-frame clones only, minus some. The repertoire has tens of thousands of clones, around 90% of them found once; the top ten carry about 2.1%. The sequences come from peripheral blood, collected before any cancer treatment. The receptors come from a woman aged 40 to 75 with stage I lung adenocarcinoma.

J is TRBJ1-2 and V is TRBV6-5; D is unclear. Trimming cost V 9 bases and J 3 bases, with 20 bases left between them. This CDR3 has 15 residues. Germline values: CDR1 MNHEY, CDR2 SVGAGI. CDR3 nucleotide sequence: TGTGCCAGTGGGGATCGGTTCGGAAACTACTATGGCTACACCTTC. Amino acid sequence: CASGDRFGNYYGYTF.

V is TRBV2 and J is TRBJ2-7, with a weak D call TRBD2 (5 bases). The germline gives CDR1 SNHLY, CDR2 FYNNEI. V lost 6 bases to trimming and J lost 2 bases, with 14 bases between them. The CDR3 is 14 residues long. The CDR3 sequence is CASSLSTAAYEQYF. As DNA, the CDR3 is TGTGCCAGCAGCCTATCTACAGCGGCCTACGAGCAGTACTTC.

The rearrangement joins TRBV5-1 to TRBJ1-1, with a weak D call TRBD1 (5 bases). V was shortened by 3 bases and J by 1 base, with 13 bases between the two germline ends. The germline CDR1 and CDR2 sequences are SGHRS and YFSETQ. This CDR3 comprises 15 residues. CDR3 nucleotides: TGCGCCAGCAGCTCAATGGGACCGACGAACACTGAAGCTTTCTTT. Its protein product is CASSSMGPTNTEAFF.

The table lists this clone with a count of one. The J gene is TRBJ2-7, the V gene TRBV5-4; D is tentatively TRBD1 or TRBD2 (5 bases each). The CDR3 is 14 amino acids. Per the germline V gene, CDR1 is SGHNT and CDR2 is YYREEE (reference sequence). Deletions cut 0 bases from V and 3 bases from J, with 10 bases between. The CDR3 sequence: CASSLGGTDYEQYF. The CDR3, as DNA: TGTGCCAGCAGCTTGGGGGGGACGGACTACGAGCAGTACTTC.

This clone was recorded once. The chain is built from TRBV21-1 and TRBJ2-7. TRBV21-1 is assigned pseudogene status. The CDR3 spans 14 residues. CDR3 in DNA: TGTGCCAGCAGCAAAGGGTCAGAACCCGGCGAGCAGTACTTC. Its translation: CASSKGSEPGEQYF.

CDR3 sequence: CAPPGPLTGSKYF. CDR3 DNA: TGTGCCCCCCCAGGTCCGTTAACCGGGTCTAAGTACTTC. The rearrangement joins TRBV19 to TRBJ2-7; no firm D call. The germline V gene has CDR1 LNHDA and CDR2 SQIVND (reference sequence). This CDR3 has 13 residues. V was pared by 11 bases and J by 11 bases, with 25 bases between. Using reference TRBV19 and TRBJ2-7 for the parts outside the CDR3, the full variable domain is DGGITQSPKYLFRKEGQNVTLSCEQNLNHDAMYWYRQDPGQGLRLIYYSQIVNDFQKGDIAEGYSVSREKKESFPLTVTSAQKNPTAFYLCAPPGPLTGSKYFGPGTRLTVT.

The rearrangement links TRBV7-9 to TRBJ2-7, with D possibly matching TRBD1 (6 bases). This CDR3 has 15 amino acids. With 5 bases removed from V and 5 bases from J, the gap between germline ends came to 19 bases. Looked up from germline, CDR1 is SEHNR and CDR2 is FQNEAQ (reference sequence). CDR3 in amino acids: CASSDYRDEYDEQYF. The CDR3 region has the DNA TGTGCCAGCAGCGACTACAGGGACGAGTACGACGAGCAGTACTTC.

The rearrangement joins TRBV5-1 to TRBJ2-5; a possible D gene is TRBD2 (5 bases). The CDR3 is 14 residues long. V was cut by 1 base and J by 3 bases, with 10 bases left in between. From germline, CDR1 is SGHRS and CDR2 YFSETQ. Written as DNA, the CDR3 is TGCGCCAGCAGCTTGAGTTCGGGGAAAGAGACCCAGTACTTC. This translates into CASSLSSGKETQYF. The full variable domain, in which reference TRBV5-1 and TRBJ2-5 provide the parts outside the CDR3, is KAGVTQTPRYLIKTRGQQVTLSCSPISGHRSVSWYQQTPGQGLQFLFEYFSETQRNKGNFPGRFSGRQFSNSRSEMNVSTLELGDSALYLCASSLSSGKETQYFGPGTRLLVL.